Listed below are T cell receptor beta chains from one sample, sequenced in a study of blood T cell repertoires in COVID-19. TCRdb's copy holds only in-frame clones and misses some; the assay was immunoSEQ multiplex PCR. The profile covers under 300,000 clones, with roughly 88% appearing a single time and about 2% taken by the ten largest. The specimen was PBMCs or T cells enriched from blood (not recorded which). The receptors were sampled from a woman in her forties with acute COVID-19. Both conserved end residues are part of each CDR3. The D gene is left open where the match is weak. Size tells how often a clone was seen (once, few, many) or the class of an expanded clone, and some rows leave it out.

d_gene	v_gene	abundance	j_gene	CDR3aa	CDR3nt
TRBD1	TRBV6-5	once	TRBJ1-2	CASSEDRAPYGYTF	TGTGCCAGCAGCGAGGACAGGGCTCCCTATGGCTACACCTTC
.	TRBV6-2/TRBV6-3	.	TRBJ1-5	CASSQGLGLQPQHF	TGTGCCAGCAGTCAGGGTTTGGGCTTGCAGCCCCAGCATTTT
.	TRBV29-1	.	TRBJ1-1	CSVLWTANTEAFF	TGCAGCGTTCTCTGGACAGCGAACACTGAAGCTTTCTTT
TRBD1	TRBV28	once	TRBJ1-1	CASSTGTDSSTEAFF	TGTGCCAGCAGTACCGGGACAGATAGTTCCACTGAAGCTTTCTTT
.	TRBV28	once	TRBJ1-2	CASSLPRTNYGYTF	TGTGCCAGCAGTTTACCGAGAACCAACTATGGCTACACCTTC
TRBD2	TRBV5-4	.	TRBJ2-7	CASSPGGAGGTYEQYF	TGTGCCAGCAGCCCCGGTGGGGCGGGGGGTACCTACGAGCAGTACTTC
.	TRBV10-3	.	TRBJ1-6	CAISEFSNSPLHF	TGTGCCATCAGTGAGTTCTCTAATTCACCCCTCCACTTT
.	TRBV19	.	TRBJ2-3	CASSSGGKTQYF	TGTGCCAGTAGTTCGGGGGGCAAGACGCAGTATTTT
.	TRBV9	.	TRBJ2-1	CASSAFGTLDNEQFF	TGTGCCAGCAGCGCGTTTGGCACGCTCGACAATGAGCAGTTCTTC
.	TRBV4-1	.	TRBJ1-2	CASSQESGNYGYTF	TGCGCCAGCAGCCAAGAATCAGGGAACTATGGCTACACCTTC
TRBD1	TRBV5-5	once	TRBJ1-4	CASSLLGTGGNEDEKLFF	TGTGCCAGCAGCCTATTAGGGACAGGGGGCAACGAGGATGAAAAACTGTTTTTT
TRBD1	TRBV18	.	TRBJ1-2	CASSPTRGGNYGYTF	TGTGCCAGCTCACCAACGAGAGGGGGCAACTATGGCTACACCTTC
TRBD1	TRBV18	.	TRBJ1-2	CASSPDREYGYTF	TGTGCCAGCTCACCCGACAGGGAGTATGGCTACACCTTC
TRBD2	TRBV5-6	.	TRBJ2-7	CASRLGLAGGWDEQYF	TGTGCCAGCAGGTTGGGACTAGCGGGGGGATGGGACGAGCAGTACTTC
.	TRBV19	.	TRBJ2-1	CASTIRGEQFF	TGTGCCAGTACTATAAGGGGTGAGCAGTTCTTC
.	TRBV2	.	TRBJ2-3	CASSSNRDPDTQYF	TGTGCCAGCAGTTCAAACAGGGACCCAGATACGCAGTATTTT
TRBD1	TRBV2	.	TRBJ1-2	CASKPDRDRLYGYTF	TGTGCCAGCAAACCAGACCGGGACAGATTATATGGCTACACCTTC